This is a list of T cell receptor beta chains from one sample in a study of read filtering for tumor transcriptome and immune sequencing. A single record per CDR3 protein comes from TCRdb applying MiXCR to the reads. Found here are under 80,000 distinct CDR3 sequences, around 18% of them singletons; the top ten hold roughly 13%. The specimen sequenced was a population of CD138-negative cells sorted from bone marrow. Receptors were obtained from a donor at least 40 years old with multiple myeloma. The CDR3 runs from the conserved cysteine through the conserved F or W.

V: TRBV5-1
CDR3: CASSLAGVRETAGELFF

V: TRBV27
CDR3: CASSAIDKTEQAFF

V: TRBV7-9
CDR3: CASSYIGTDTQYF

V: TRBV12-3/TRBV12-4
CDR3: CASIPSGGATDTQYF

V: TRBV20-1
CDR3: CSARGISRTDTQYF

V: TRBV20-1
CDR3: CSARGSFANEKLFF

V: TRBV28
CDR3: CASKRTSSTGELFF

V: TRBV6-1
CDR3: CASSGIFGTGIGNQPQHF

V: TRBV20-1
CDR3: CSAILAGRYEQYF

V: TRBV29-1
CDR3: CSVGPTDTQYF

V: TRBV21-1
CDR3: CASSKEEDRRGNQPQHF

V: TRBV29-1
CDR3: CSYSRYGNEQFF

V: TRBV20-1
CDR3: CSSSYGTEAFF

V: TRBV7-3
CDR3: CASSPAGSGVGDTQYF

V: TRBV27
CDR3: CASSLGGMAEAFF

V: TRBV20-1
CDR3: CSAHTGSDTEAFF

V: TRBV5-1
CDR3: CASSLGQGNEQYF